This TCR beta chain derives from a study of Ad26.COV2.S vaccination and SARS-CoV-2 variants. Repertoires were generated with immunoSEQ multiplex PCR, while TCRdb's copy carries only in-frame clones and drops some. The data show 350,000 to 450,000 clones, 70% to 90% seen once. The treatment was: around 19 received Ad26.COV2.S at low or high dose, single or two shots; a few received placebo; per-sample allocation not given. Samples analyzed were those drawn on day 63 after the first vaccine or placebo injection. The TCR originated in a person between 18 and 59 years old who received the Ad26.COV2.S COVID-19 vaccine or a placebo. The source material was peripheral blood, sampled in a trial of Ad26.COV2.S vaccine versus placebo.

The CDR3 loop reads CASSRMAGSGYNEQFF. The CDR3 region has the DNA TGTGCCAGCAGCCGAATGGCCGGGAGCGGGTACAATGAGCAGTTCTTC. V and J are TRBV7-9 and TRBJ2-1, with TRBD2 as a possible D gene (6 bases). The CDR3 is 16 residues long. Trimming pared 5 bases from V and 4 bases from J, leaving 18 bases between. Germline lookup yields CDR1 SEHNR and CDR2 FQNEAQ (reference sequence).